The 11 T cell receptor beta chains reported below all come from one sample, sequenced in a study of human T cells and chemical hapten exposure. Noted time point: patch test 2, 6 weeks after DPC sensitization. Treatment of the sample: therapeutic diphenylcyclopropenone sensitization with weekly scalp DPC. TCRdb redid the calling of the RACE reads with MiXCR, one entry per CDR3 protein. The top ten hold about 6.2% of the sample, which has about 43,000 distinct CDR3 sequences, approximately 3.5% seen once. Sequenced material: whole blood, taken in connection with sensitization to the hapten diphenylcyclopropenone (DPC). The source of these receptors is a middle-aged man with alopecia areata. Some clones in this sample may be carry-over from other donors' samples.

This clonotype was seen repeatedly, ten times or more. The chain carries TRBV18 and TRBJ1-1; TRBD1 might be the D (5 bases). The CDR3 is made up of 15 amino acids. V was trimmed by 3 bases and J by 4 bases, leaving 15 bases between them. The germline V gene has CDR1 KGHSH and CDR2 LQKENI. The CDR3: CASSPRRGMGTEAFF. The CDR3 DNA sequence: TGTGCCAGCTCACCTAGGAGGGGCATGGGCACTGAAGCTTTCTTT.

This clonotype was counted at least ten times. The chain uses TRBV2 and TRBJ2-7; no clear D. This CDR3 contains 13 residues. Germline CDR1 reads SNHLY; CDR2 reads FYNNEI. V was trimmed by 0 bases and J by 6 bases, leaving 9 bases between them. CDR3 protein: CASSEAGGGEQYF. The DNA of the CDR3 is TGTGCCAGCAGTGAAGCGGGCGGCGGCGAGCAGTACTTC. The full variable domain, rest sourced from reference TRBV2 and TRBJ2-7, is EPEVTQTPSHQVTQMGQEVILRCVPISNHLYFYWYRQILGQKVEFLVSFYNNEISEKSEIFDDQFSVERPDGSNFTLKIRSTKLEDSAMYFCASSEAGGGEQYFGPGTRLTVT.

This clonotype was seen many times. V and J are TRBV14 and TRBJ2-7; possible D gene TRBD2, 5 bases. Germline V gene data show CDR1 as SGHDN and CDR2 as FVKESK. The CDR3 consists of 14 residues. Between the trimmed V and J ends, which lost 0 bases and 4 bases, there was a span of 10 bases. The CDR3 nucleotides read TGTGCCAGCAGCCAAGATCCGGACTTGTACGAGCAGTACTTC. Translation gives CASSQDPDLYEQYF.

This clonotype showed up many times. CDR3 sequence: CASSWLAGTYNEQFF. The CDR3 nucleotides read TGTGCCAGCAGCTGGCTAGCGGGCACCTACAATGAGCAGTTCTTC. The chain joins TRBV28 to TRBJ2-1; 8 nucleotides agree with TRBD2. The CDR3 runs 15 residues. Trimming at V came to 6 bases and at J to 2 bases, leaving 6 bases not matched to a gene. Germline CDR1 is MDHEN and CDR2 is SYDVKM.

This clonotype was seen at least ten times. The V gene is TRBV4-3, the J gene TRBJ2-1, with TRBD2 matching 11 bases. Germline assignment: CDR1 LGHNA and CDR2 YSLEER. The CDR3 covers 15 residues. The V gene end was trimmed by 2 bases and the J gene end by 6 bases; junction bases not matched to a gene: 3. The CDR3 nucleotides are TGCGCCAGCAGCCAATCCGGGACTAGCGGCAATGAGCAGTTCTTC. As protein: CASSQSGTSGNEQFF.

This clonotype came up many times. The chain links TRBV3-1 to TRBJ2-2; 7 nucleotides line up with TRBD2. Germline CDR1 LGHDT, CDR2 YNNKEL (reference sequence). CDR3 length equals 19 residues. Germline trimming cut 0 bases from V and 7 bases from J; bases unmatched to any gene: 17. The chain's CDR3 is CASSQDPTVRRETNGELFF. CDR3 DNA: TGTGCCAGCAGCCAAGATCCTACAGTTAGGCGGGAGACGAACGGGGAGCTGTTTTTT.

This clonotype was observed many times. The V gene is TRBV7-2, the J gene TRBJ2-7, with unresolved D. Germline CDR1 reads SGHTA; CDR2 reads FQGNSA. The CDR3 totals 11 residues. V was shortened by 5 bases and J by 3 bases, with 5 bases between the two germline ends. The chain's CDR3 is CASSQYYEQYF. The CDR3 region has the DNA TGTGCCAGCAGCCAATACTACGAGCAGTACTTC. Full variable domain (outside the CDR3, taken from reference TRBV7-2 and TRBJ2-7): GAGVSQSPSNKVTEKGKDVELRCDPISGHTALYWYRQSLGQGLEFLIYFQGNSAPDKSGLPSDRFSAERTGGSVSTLTIQRTQQEDSAVYLCASSQYYEQYFGPGTRLTVT.

This clonotype was seen ten or more times. The V call is TRBV9, the J call TRBJ2-2; no reliable D call. V lost 0 bases and J lost 4, with 10 bases in between. CDR3 length equals 15 residues. Germline V lookup: CDR1 SGDLS, CDR2 YYNGEE. The CDR3 sequence: CASSVDLSPTGELFF. The CDR3 DNA reads TGTGCCAGCAGCGTAGATCTTAGCCCCACCGGGGAGCTGTTTTTT.

This clonotype was seen many times. The gene calls are TRBV14 and TRBJ2-7; 10 nucleotides align to TRBD1. Trimming removed 4 bases from V and 3 bases from J; junction bases left unmatched: 12. The CDR3 covers 17 residues. Per germline, CDR1 SGHDN and CDR2 FVKESK. Written as DNA, the CDR3 is TGTGCCAGCAGCCTTCCCCGGACAGGGGGTCTCAACTACGAGCAGTACTTC. Amino acids: CASSLPRTGGLNYEQYF.

At least ten counts were recorded for this clonotype. The chain is built from TRBV27 and TRBJ2-7; 8 bases match TRBD2. This CDR3 comprises 16 residues. CDR1 and CDR2 from the germline V gene are MNHEY and SMNVEV (reference sequence). The V segment lost 4 bases and the J segment 2 bases; nucleotides outside the gene matches: 10. The CDR3 DNA is TGTGCCAGCAGTTCCTCCCTCGCGGGGGGTACCTACGAGCAGTACTTC. Its translation is CASSSSLAGGTYEQYF.

This clonotype came up many times. CDR3 nucleotides: TGTGCCAGCAGCCAACCGGGGTTAGGTCCTTCGTCAGATACGCAGTATTTT. This sequence encodes CASSQPGLGPSSDTQYF. The rearrangement links TRBV3-1 to TRBJ2-3, with D perhaps matching TRBD2 (5 bases). The CDR3 is 17 residues long. V lost 2 bases and J lost 4, with 19 bases in between. Germline V gene sequence: CDR1 LGHDT, CDR2 YNNKEL (reference sequence).